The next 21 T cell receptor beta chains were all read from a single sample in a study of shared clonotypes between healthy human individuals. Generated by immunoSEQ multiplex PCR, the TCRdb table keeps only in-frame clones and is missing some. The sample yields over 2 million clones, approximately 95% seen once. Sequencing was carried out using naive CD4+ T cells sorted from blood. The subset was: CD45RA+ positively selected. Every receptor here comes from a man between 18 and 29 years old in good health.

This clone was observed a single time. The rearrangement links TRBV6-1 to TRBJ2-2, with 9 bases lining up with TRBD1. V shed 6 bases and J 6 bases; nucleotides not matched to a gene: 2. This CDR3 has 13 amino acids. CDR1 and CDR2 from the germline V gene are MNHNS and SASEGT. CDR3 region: CASRGTGSGELFF. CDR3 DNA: TGTGCCAGCAGAGGGACAGGGTCCGGGGAGCTGTTTTTT.

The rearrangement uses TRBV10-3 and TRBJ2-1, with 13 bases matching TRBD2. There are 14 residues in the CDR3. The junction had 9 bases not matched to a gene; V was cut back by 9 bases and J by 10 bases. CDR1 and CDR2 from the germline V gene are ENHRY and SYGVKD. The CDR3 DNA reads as TGTGCCATGGGACTAGCGGGACCCGACACGGAGCAGTTCTTC. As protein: CAMGLAGPDTEQFF.

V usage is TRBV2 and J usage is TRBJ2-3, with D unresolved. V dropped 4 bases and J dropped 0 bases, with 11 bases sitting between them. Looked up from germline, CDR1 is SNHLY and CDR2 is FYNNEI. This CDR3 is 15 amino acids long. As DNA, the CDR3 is TGTGCCAGCAGTGTCAGTTCGGGTAGCACAGATACGCAGTATTTT. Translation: CASSVSSGSTDTQYF.

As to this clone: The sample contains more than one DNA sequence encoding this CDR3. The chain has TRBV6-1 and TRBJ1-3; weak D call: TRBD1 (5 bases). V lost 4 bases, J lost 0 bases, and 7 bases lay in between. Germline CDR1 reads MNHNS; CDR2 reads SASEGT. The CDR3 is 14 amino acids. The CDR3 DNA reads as TGTGCCAGCAGTGCGCAGGGCTCTGGAAACACCATATATTTT. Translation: CASSAQGSGNTIYF.

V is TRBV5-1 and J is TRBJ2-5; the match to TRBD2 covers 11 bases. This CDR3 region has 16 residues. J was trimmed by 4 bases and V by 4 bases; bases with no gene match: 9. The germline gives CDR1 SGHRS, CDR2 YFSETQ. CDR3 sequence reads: CASSQSTSGAAETQYF. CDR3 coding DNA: TGCGCCAGCAGCCAGTCGACTAGCGGGGCGGCAGAGACCCAGTACTTC.

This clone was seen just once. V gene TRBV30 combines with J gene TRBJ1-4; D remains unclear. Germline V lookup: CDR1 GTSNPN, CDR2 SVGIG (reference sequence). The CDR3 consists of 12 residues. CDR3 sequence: CGWGEGGEKLFF. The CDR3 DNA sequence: TGTGGATGGGGAGAAGGTGGTGAAAAACTGTTTTTT.

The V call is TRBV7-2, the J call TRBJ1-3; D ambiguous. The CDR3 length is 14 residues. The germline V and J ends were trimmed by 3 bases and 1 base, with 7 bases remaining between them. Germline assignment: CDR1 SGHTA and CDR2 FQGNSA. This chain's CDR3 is CASSFDTSGNTIYF. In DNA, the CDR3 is TGTGCCAGCAGCTTTGACACGTCTGGAAACACCATATATTTT.

The CDR3 nucleotides read TGTGCCTGGAGTGTAAAGGGGATTGGGTATGGCTACACCTTC. Translation gives CAWSVKGIGYGYTF. The chain carries TRBV30 and TRBJ1-2; D may be TRBD1 (5 bases). Trimming removed 0 bases from V and 5 bases from J, with 13 bases in between. Germline assignment: CDR1 GTSNPN and CDR2 SVGIG (reference sequence). CDR3 size: 14 residues.

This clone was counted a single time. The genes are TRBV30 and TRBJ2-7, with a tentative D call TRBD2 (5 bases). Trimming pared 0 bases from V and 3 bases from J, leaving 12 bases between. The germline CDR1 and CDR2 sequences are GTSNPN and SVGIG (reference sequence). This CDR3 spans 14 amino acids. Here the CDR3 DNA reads TGTGCCTGGAGTGTAATCGGGGAAGTCTACGAGCAGTACTTC. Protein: CAWSVIGEVYEQYF.

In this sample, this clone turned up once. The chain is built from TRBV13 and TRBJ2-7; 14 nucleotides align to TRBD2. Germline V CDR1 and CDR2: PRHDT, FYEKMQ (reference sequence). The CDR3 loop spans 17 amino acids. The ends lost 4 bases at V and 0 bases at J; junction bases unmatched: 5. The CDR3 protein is CASSSGLAGVPSYEQYF. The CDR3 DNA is TGTGCCAGCAGCTCGGGACTAGCGGGAGTACCCTCCTACGAGCAGTACTTC.

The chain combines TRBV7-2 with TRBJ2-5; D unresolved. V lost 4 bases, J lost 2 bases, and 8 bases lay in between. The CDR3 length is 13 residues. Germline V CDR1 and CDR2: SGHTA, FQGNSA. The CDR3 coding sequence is TGTGCCAGCAGCTCTTCTATTCAAGAGACCCAGTACTTC. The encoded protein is CASSSSIQETQYF.

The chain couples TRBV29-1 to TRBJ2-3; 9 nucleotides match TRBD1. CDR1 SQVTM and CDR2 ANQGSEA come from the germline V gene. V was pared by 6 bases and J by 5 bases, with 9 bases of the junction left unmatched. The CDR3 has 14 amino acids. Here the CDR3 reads CSVAQGATQDTQYF. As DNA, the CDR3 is TGCAGCGTAGCACAGGGGGCGACCCAAGATACGCAGTATTTT.

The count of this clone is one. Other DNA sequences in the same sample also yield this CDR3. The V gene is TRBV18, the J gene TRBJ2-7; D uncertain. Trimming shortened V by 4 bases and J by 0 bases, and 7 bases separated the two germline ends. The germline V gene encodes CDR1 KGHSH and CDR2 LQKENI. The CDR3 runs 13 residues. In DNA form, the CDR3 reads TGTGCCAGCTCACAGGGAACCTCCTACGAGCAGTACTTC. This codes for CASSQGTSYEQYF.

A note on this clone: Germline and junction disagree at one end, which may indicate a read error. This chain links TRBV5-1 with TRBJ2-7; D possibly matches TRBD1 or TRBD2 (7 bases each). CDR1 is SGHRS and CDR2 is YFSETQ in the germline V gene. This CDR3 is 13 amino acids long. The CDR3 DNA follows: TGCGCCAGCAACCCAGGGGGGGGACGCCCCCTGGCCTTC. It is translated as CASNPGGGRPLAF.

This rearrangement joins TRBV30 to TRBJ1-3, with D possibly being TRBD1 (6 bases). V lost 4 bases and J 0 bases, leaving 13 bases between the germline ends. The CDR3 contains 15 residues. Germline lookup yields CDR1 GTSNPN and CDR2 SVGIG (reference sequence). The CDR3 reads CAWKKQGPSGNTIYF. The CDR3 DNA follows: TGTGCCTGGAAGAAACAGGGCCCCTCTGGAAACACCATATATTTT.

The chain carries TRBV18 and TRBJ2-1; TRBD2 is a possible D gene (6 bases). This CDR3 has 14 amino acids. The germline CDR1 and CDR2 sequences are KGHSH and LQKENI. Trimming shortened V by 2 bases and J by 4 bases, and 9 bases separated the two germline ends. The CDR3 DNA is TGTGCCAGCTCACCAGGGAGGCAGTACAATGAGCAGTTCTTC. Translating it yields CASSPGRQYNEQFF.

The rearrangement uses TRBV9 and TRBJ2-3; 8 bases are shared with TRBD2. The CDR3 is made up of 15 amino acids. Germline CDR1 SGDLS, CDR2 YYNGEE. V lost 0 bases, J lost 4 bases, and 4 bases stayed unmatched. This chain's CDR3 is CASSVGGLGSDTQYF. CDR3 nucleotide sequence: TGTGCCAGCAGCGTAGGGGGACTAGGTTCAGATACGCAGTATTTT.

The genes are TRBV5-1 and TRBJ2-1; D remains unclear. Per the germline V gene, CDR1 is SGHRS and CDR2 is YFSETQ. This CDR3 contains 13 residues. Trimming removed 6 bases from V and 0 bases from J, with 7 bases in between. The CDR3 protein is CASTENSYNEQFF. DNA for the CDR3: TGCGCCAGCACGGAGAACTCCTACAATGAGCAGTTCTTC.

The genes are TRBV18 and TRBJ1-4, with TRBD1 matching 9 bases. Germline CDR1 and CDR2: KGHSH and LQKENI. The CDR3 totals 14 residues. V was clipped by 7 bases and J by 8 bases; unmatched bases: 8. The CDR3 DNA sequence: TGTGCCAGCTTTACCGGGACAGGGAACGAAAAACTGTTTTTT. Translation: CASFTGTGNEKLFF.

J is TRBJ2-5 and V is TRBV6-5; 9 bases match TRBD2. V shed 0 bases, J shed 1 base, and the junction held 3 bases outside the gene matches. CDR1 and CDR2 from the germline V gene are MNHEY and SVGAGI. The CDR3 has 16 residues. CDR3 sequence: CASSYSLAGSQETQYF. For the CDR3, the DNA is TGTGCCAGCAGTTACTCTCTAGCGGGGTCCCAAGAGACCCAGTACTTC.

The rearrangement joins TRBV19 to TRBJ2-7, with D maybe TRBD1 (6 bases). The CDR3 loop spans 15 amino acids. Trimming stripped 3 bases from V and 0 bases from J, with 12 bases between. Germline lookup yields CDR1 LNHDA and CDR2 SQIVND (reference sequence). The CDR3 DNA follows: TGTGCCAGTAGTATCGCCGACAGGTTCTCCTACGAGCAGTACTTC. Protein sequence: CASSIADRFSYEQYF.